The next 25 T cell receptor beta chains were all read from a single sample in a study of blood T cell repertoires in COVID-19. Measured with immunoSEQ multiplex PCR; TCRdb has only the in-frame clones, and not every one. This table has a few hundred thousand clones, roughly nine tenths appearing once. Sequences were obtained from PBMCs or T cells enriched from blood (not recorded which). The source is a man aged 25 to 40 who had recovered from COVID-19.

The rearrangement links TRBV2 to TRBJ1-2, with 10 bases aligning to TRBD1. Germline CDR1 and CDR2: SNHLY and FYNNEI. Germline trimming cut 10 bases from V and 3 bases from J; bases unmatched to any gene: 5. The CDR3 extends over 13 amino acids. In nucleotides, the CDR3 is TGTGCCATCGTGACAGGGGGCTACTATGGCTACACCTTC. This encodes CAIVTGGYYGYTF. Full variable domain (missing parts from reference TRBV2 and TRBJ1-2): EPEVTQTPSHQVTQMGQEVILRCVPISNHLYFYWYRQILGQKVEFLVSFYNNEISEKSEIFDDQFSVERPDGSNFTLKIRSTKLEDSAMYFCAIVTGGYYGYTFGSGTRLTVV.

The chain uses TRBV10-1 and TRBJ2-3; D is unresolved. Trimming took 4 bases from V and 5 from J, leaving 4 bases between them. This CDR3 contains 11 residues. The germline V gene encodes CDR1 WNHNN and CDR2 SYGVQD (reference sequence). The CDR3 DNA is TGCGCCAGCAGTGCCGGAGATACGCAGTATTTT. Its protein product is CASSAGDTQYF.

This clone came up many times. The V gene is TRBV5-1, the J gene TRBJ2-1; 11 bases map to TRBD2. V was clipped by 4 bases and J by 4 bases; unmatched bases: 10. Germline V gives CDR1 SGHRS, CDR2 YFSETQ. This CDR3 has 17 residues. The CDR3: CASSLSTSGISYNEQFF. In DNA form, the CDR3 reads TGCGCCAGCAGCCTATCGACTAGCGGGATTTCTTACAATGAGCAGTTCTTC.

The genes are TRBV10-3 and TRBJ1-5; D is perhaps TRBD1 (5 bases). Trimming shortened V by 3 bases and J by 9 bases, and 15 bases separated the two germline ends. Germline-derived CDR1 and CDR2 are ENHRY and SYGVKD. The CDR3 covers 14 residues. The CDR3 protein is CAISDGGALGPQHF. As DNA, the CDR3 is TGTGCCATCAGTGATGGAGGGGCCTTGGGGCCCCAGCATTTT.

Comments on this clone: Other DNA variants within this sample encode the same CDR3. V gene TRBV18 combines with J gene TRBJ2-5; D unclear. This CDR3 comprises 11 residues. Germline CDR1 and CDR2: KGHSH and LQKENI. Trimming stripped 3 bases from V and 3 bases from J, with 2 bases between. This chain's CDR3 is CASSPEETQYF. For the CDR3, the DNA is TGTGCCAGCTCACCCGAAGAGACCCAGTACTTC.

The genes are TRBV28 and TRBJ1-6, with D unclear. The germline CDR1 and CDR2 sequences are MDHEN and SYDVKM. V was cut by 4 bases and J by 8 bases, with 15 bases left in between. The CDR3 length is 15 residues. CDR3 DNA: TGTGCCAGCAGTTCAGCCGGTCTCGGGGATTCACCCCTCCACTTT. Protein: CASSSAGLGDSPLHF.

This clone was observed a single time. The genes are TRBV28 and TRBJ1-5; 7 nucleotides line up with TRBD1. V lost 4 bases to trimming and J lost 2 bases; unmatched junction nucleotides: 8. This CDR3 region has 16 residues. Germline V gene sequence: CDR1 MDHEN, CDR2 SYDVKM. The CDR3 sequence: CASSSTTQGGNQPQHF. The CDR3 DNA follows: TGTGCCAGCAGTTCTACCACCCAGGGGGGCAATCAGCCCCAGCATTTT.

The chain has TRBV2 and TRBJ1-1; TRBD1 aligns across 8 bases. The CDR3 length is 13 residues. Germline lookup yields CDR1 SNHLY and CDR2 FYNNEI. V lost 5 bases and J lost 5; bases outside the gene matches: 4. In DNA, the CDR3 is TGTGCCAGCAGTTACAGGGGGAGGACTGAAGCTTTCTTT. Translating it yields CASSYRGRTEAFF.

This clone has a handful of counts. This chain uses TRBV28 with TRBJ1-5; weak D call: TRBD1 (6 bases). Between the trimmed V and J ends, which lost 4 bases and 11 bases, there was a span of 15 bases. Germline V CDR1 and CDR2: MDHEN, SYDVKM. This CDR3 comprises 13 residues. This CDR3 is CASSSGTPVAQHF. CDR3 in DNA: TGTGCCAGCAGTTCCGGGACACCAGTGGCCCAGCATTTT.

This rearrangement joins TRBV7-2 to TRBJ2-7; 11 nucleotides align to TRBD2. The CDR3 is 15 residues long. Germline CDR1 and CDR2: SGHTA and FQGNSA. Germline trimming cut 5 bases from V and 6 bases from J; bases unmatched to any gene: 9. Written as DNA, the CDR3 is TGTGCCAGCAGCCCGTCCGGGACTAGCGGCAGCGAGCAGTACTTC. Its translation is CASSPSGTSGSEQYF. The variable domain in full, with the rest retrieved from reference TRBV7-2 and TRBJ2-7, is GAGVSQSPSNKVTEKGKDVELRCDPISGHTALYWYRQSLGQGLEFLIYFQGNSAPDKSGLPSDRFSAERTGGSVSTLTIQRTQQEDSAVYLCASSPSGTSGSEQYFGPGTRLTVT.

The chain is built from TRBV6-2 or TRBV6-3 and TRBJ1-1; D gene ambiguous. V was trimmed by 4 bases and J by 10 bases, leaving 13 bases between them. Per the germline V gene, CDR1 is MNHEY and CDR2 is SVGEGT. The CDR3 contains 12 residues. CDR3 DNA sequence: TGTGCCAGCAGTTTCGGGATTGGTTCAGCTTTCTTT. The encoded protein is CASSFGIGSAFF.

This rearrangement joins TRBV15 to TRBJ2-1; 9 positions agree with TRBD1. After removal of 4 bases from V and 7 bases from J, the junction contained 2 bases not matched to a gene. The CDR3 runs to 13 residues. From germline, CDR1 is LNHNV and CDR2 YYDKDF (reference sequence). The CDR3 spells CATSIGTGNEQFF. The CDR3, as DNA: TGTGCCACCAGCATCGGGACAGGGAATGAGCAGTTCTTC.

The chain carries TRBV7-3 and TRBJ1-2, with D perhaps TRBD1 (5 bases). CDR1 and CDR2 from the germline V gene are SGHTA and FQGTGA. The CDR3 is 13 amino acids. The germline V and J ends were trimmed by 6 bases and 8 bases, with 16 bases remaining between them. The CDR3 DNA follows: TGTGCCAGCAGTTTGGGCAGGGAGGACGGCTACACCTTC. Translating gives CASSLGREDGYTF.

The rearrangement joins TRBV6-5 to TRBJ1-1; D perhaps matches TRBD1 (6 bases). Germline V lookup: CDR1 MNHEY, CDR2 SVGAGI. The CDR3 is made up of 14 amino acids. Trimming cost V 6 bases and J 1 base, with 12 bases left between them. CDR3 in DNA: TGTGCCAGCAGGACAGGACTTGGGAACACTGAAGCTTTCTTT. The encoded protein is CASRTGLGNTEAFF.

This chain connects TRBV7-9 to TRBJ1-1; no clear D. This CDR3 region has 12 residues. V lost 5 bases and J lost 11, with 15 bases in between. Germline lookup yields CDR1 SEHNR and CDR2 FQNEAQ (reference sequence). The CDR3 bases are TGTGCCAGCAGCATCGACACCATCCAGGCTTTCTTT. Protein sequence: CASSIDTIQAFF.

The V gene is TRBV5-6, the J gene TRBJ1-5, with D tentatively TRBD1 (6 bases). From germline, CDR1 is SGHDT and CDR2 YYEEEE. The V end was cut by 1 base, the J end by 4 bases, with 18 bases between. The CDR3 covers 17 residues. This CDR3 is CASSLNFKGVRNQPQHF. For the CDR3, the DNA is TGTGCCAGCAGCTTGAATTTTAAGGGGGTGAGAAATCAGCCCCAGCATTTT.

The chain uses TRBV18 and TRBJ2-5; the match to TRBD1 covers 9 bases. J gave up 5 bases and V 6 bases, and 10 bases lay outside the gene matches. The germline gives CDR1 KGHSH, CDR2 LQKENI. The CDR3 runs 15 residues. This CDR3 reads CASSPPGQGVETQYF. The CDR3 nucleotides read TGTGCCAGCTCGCCCCCGGGACAGGGAGTGGAGACCCAGTACTTC.

In DNA, the CDR3 is TGTGCCAGCAGTTTAGTCACTAACACTGAAGCTTTCTTT. Residues: CASSLVTNTEAFF. The chain carries TRBV12-3 or TRBV12-4 and TRBJ1-1, with D unclear. V lost 1 base to trimming and J lost 2 bases, with 5 bases between them. This CDR3 region has 13 residues.

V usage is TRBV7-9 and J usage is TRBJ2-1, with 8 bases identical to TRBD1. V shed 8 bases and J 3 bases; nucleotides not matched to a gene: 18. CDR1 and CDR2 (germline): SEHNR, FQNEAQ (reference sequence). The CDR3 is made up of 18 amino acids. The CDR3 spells CASRARQGTSPYYNEQFF. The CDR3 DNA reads TGTGCCAGCCGGGCGAGACAGGGGACTTCCCCCTACTACAATGAGCAGTTCTTC.

CDR3 in DNA: TGCGCCAGCAGCTTAGGCCCGGGACAGGGGAGCGTCATGGCTTTCTTT. Translation: CASSLGPGQGSVMAFF. This chain joins TRBV5-1 and TRBJ1-1, with TRBD1 matching 10 bases. CDR1 SGHRS and CDR2 YFSETQ come from the germline V gene. V trimming: 2 bases; J trimming: 11 bases; junction bases outside the gene matches: 15. The CDR3 loop spans 16 amino acids.

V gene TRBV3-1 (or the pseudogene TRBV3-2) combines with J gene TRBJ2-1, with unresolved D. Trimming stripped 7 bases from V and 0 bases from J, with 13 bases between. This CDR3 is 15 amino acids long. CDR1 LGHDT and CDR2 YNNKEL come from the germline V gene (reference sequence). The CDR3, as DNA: TGTGCCAGCACCCCGGGTGGTTCCTCCTACAATGAGCAGTTCTTC. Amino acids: CASTPGGSSYNEQFF.

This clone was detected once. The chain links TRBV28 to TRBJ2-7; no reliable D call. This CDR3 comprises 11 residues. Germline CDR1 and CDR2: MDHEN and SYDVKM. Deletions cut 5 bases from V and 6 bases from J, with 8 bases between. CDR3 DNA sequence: TGTGCCAGCAGTATCGGCGGCGAGCAGTACTTC. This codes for CASSIGGEQYF.

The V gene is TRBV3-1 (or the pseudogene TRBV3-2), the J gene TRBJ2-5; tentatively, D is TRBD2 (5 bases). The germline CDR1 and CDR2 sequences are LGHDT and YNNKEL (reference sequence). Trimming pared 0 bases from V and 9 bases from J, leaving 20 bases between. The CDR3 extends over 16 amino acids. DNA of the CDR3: TGTGCCAGCAGCCAAGATCTCCAACCCGGCCTCGGGGCCCAGTACTTC. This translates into CASSQDLQPGLGAQYF.

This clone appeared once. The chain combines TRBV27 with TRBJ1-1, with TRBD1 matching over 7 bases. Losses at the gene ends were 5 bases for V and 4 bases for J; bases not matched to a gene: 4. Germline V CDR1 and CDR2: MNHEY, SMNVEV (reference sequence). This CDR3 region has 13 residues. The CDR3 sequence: CASSVTGATEAFF. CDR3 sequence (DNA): TGTGCCAGCAGTGTTACAGGGGCCACTGAAGCTTTCTTT.

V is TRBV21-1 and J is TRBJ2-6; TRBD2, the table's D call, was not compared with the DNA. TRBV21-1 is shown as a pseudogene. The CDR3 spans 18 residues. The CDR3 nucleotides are TGTGCCAGCAGCAAAGGACGGAGCGGCCAAACTGGGGCCAACGTCCTGACTTTC. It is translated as CASSKGRSGQTGANVLTF.